This is a list of T cell receptor beta chains from one sample in a study of blood T cell repertoires in COVID-19. The method was immunoSEQ multiplex PCR; TCRdb's version includes in-frame clones alone and lacks a portion of them. Found here are roughly 220,000 clones, about 80% of them singletons; the top ten hold roughly 2.3%. Sequenced sample: peripheral blood. The receptors come from a woman aged 55-70 years with acute or convalescent COVID-19. CDR3s leave out the opening cysteine and the closing phenylalanine or tryptophan. The order of the fields is V gene, J gene, clone size, CDR3 protein. A row's size may be missing; if present it is once, few, many or a size class.

TRBV5-1,TRBJ2-1,-,ASSPLAFGSYNEQF
TRBV3-1/TRBV3-2,TRBJ1-2,once,ASSPRQGDGYT
TRBV19,TRBJ1-2,-,ASSRAIGQVSGYT
TRBV6-6,TRBJ1-5,-,ASSGTGGVGNQPQH
TRBV10-1,TRBJ1-1,-,ASSALFRGTEAF
TRBV5-4,TRBJ1-2,-,ASSRPLDRGHGYT
TRBV27,TRBJ2-2,-,ASSSLPGQRTGELF
TRBV5-4,TRBJ2-1,-,ASSFGLATSGGSSEQF
TRBV18,TRBJ1-2,-,ASSPWQGYGYT
TRBV4-2,TRBJ2-3,-,ASSQGGGDTQY
TRBV18,TRBJ1-2,-,ASSPMDRVAGYT
TRBV10-3,TRBJ1-3,-,AISGGQGAGNTIY
TRBV14,TRBJ1-2,-,ASSARTGDGYT
TRBV5-6,TRBJ1-4,few,ASMSGTGGVNEKLF
TRBV16,TRBJ2-2,-,ASSRYTGSGELF
TRBV6-2/TRBV6-3,TRBJ1-3,-,ASSSFSGNTIY
TRBV24-1,TRBJ1-2,-,ATSDGQRYGYT
TRBV11-2,TRBJ2-7,few,ASSLGTDYEQY
TRBV10-3,TRBJ2-7,-,AIRPPGTEDEQY
TRBV7-9,TRBJ2-1,-,ASSLTQGDNEQF
TRBV6-1,TRBJ1-1,once,ASSGPETPFANTEAF
TRBV6-2/TRBV6-3,TRBJ2-3,once,ASSSTGVPILTDTQY
TRBV4-1,TRBJ2-5,-,ASSRATPETQY
TRBV11-2,TRBJ2-7,-,ASSGHNSYEQY
TRBV4-2,TRBJ2-3,many,ASSPLSLAATSTDTQY
TRBV19,TRBJ1-2,-,ASQDPRRQNYGYT